This TCR beta chain was profiled in a study of blood T cell repertoires in COVID-19. The wider study: Specimens from acute and convalescent COVID-19 originated in the United States, Italy and Spain. Sources were T cells, B-cell-depleted T cells, or PBMCs; the material itself was cDNA or gDNA.

Germline V gene lookup returns CDR1 LGHDT and CDR2 YNNKEL (reference sequence). This CDR3 has 12 residues. The V and J ends lost 1 base and 12 bases, in that order; junction bases with no gene match: 5. Under the authors' procedure: Estimated nucleated cell counts came from reference gene primer amplification. TCRdb's copy holds only in-frame clones and misses some; the assay was immunoSEQ multiplex PCR. The DNA gave D and trimming, while V, J and clone size come from that table. The top ten clones hold roughly 1.1% of a sample with roughly 360,000 clones, 81% of them seen once. Input material: peripheral blood. The chain uses TRBV3-1 (or the pseudogene TRBV3-2) and TRBJ1-2; 7 bases line up with TRBD1. The TCR sequence derives from a human donor with acute or convalescent COVID-19. The donor label of this sample is uncertain. This CDR3 is CASSQVSGGHTF. The CDR3 DNA sequence: TGTGCCAGCAGCCAAGTTTCAGGGGGACACACCTTC.